These 3 T cell receptor beta chains came from one sample sequenced in a study of blood T cells in healthy people across ages. A second PCR of about 6 to 12 cycles used a sample-barcoded 5' primer and a J-beta primer mix. In TCRdb, the 5' RACE reads were re-called with MiXCR into one record per CDR3 protein. The sample has 700,000 to 900,000 distinct CDR3 sequences, roughly 53% seen once. The specimen was blood. The receptors stem from a man at least 80 years old in good health.

This clonotype has only a few counts. The J gene is TRBJ2-7, the V gene TRBV20-1; a possible D gene is TRBD2 (8 bases). Germline V CDR1 and CDR2: DFQATT, SNEGSKA (reference sequence). The CDR3 spans 13 residues. V gave up 6 bases and J gave up 7 bases, with 19 bases separating them. The CDR3 here is CSARTGVAGEQYF. The CDR3 region has the DNA TGCAGTGCAAGGACAGGAGTAGCGGGAGAGCAGTACTTC.

The rearrangement links TRBV9 to TRBJ2-1; tentative D call: TRBD2 (6 bases). V was trimmed by 4 bases and J by 4 bases, leaving 15 bases between them. In germline, CDR1 is SGDLS, CDR2 YYNGEE. CDR3 length equals 15 residues. The CDR3 sequence is CASSNPGTLYNEQFF. CDR3 DNA sequence: TGTGCCAGCAGCAACCCCGGGACTCTTTACAATGAGCAGTTCTTC.

The gene calls are TRBV11-2 and TRBJ2-4; the match to TRBD2 covers 11 bases. The DNA end favors TRBJ2-5, so the J call may be wrong. Germline V lookup: CDR1 SGHAT, CDR2 FQNNGV. The CDR3 has 15 residues. CDR3 sequence reads: CASRKLAGDVETQYF. The DNA for the CDR3 is TGTGCCAGCAGGAAACTAGCGGGAGATGTCGAGACCCAGTACTTC.